Listed below are T cell receptor beta chains from one sample, sequenced in a study of cytomegalovirus exposure and HLA in healthy donors. Method: immunoSEQ multiplex PCR; TCRdb's copy keeps in-frame clones and lacks some. The data show 96,000 or so clones, 65% to 75% seen once. The sample comprised PBMCs. These receptors originate from a female donor in good health and CMV-seropositive. The CDR3 runs from the conserved cysteine through the conserved F or W. The D gene is left open where the match is weak. Clone size is not always given. Where it is, it says once, few, many or a class for expanded clones.

once	TRBJ1-2	NA	TRBV4-2	TGTGCCAGCAGCCAGGAAGACAGGCCAGGCTACACCTTC	CASSQEDRPGYTF
few	TRBJ2-3	TRBD2	TRBV10-3	TGTGCCATCAGTGAGTCAGCGGGGAGCACAGATACGCAGTATTTT	CAISESAGSTDTQYF
NA	TRBJ1-5	TRBD1	TRBV11-2	TGTGCCAGCAGCTATACGACAGGGGGAGGTCAGCCCCAGCATTTT	CASSYTTGGGQPQHF
NA	TRBJ1-2	NA	TRBV28	TGTGCCAGCAGTTCTGGTCAGAGGGTAGGCTACACCTTC	CASSSGQRVGYTF
NA	TRBJ1-6	NA	TRBV19	TGTGCCAGTAGTATAGCGGAGGAGGCGGCACCCCTCCACTTT	CASSIAEEAAPLHF
NA	TRBJ2-1	NA	TRBV5-6	TGTGCCAGCAGCCAGTTATCCAATGAGCAGTTCTTC	CASSQLSNEQFF
NA	TRBJ1-1	NA	TRBV28	TGTGCCAGCAGTCCGACAGCAAATGAAGCTTTCTTT	CASSPTANEAFF
NA	TRBJ2-7	NA	TRBV10-1	TGCGCCAGCAGTGAGGGGCTAGCAACGTACTTC	CASSEGLATYF
NA	TRBJ2-7	NA	TRBV4-3	TGCGCCAGCAGCCAAGATAGGCTAGCCTACGAGCAGTACTTC	CASSQDRLAYEQYF
NA	TRBJ1-2	NA	TRBV28	TGTGCCAGCCGGGGGGATAACTATGGCTACACCTTC	CASRGDNYGYTF
NA	TRBJ1-3	NA	TRBV5-1	TGCGCCAGCAGCATGGGACAAGCTGGAAACACCATATATTTT	CASSMGQAGNTIYF
NA	TRBJ2-1	TRBD2	TRBV27	TGTGCCAGCACCAGACTAGCGGGAGGGAGTGGTGAGCAGTTCTTC	CASTRLAGGSGEQFF
NA	TRBJ2-7	TRBD2	TRBV28	TGTGCCAGCAGCCGAGCGGGAGCGACGGTGTACTTC	CASSRAGATVYF
NA	TRBJ1-1	TRBD1	TRBV7-3	TGTGCCAGCAGCTTGCAGGGGGGGAACACTGAAGCTTTCTTT	CASSLQGGNTEAFF
NA	TRBJ1-5	NA	TRBV9	TGTGCCAGCAGCGACCGTGGACATCCCGATCAGCCCCAGCATTTT	CASSDRGHPDQPQHF
few	TRBJ2-2	NA	TRBV11-3	TGTGCCAGCAGCTCAGAATACGGGGAGCTGTTTTTT	CASSSEYGELFF
NA	TRBJ2-3	NA	TRBV7-2	TGTGCCAGCAGCTTACCACGTAGGGGCAGGGTGGGGCGGGATACGCAGTATTTT	CASSLPRRGRVGRDTQYF
NA	TRBJ2-1	NA	TRBV7-2	TGTGCCAGCAGCTCAAGGGCCAGGGGCTACAATGAGCAGTTCTTC	CASSSRARGYNEQFF
NA	TRBJ1-4	NA	TRBV6-5	TGTGCCAGCAGGGGAGACCGCAGCGGCCATGAAAAACTGTTTTTT	CASRGDRSGHEKLFF
NA	TRBJ1-5	TRBD1	TRBV27	TGTGCCAGCAGTTCCGGACAGGGAAGTCAGCCCCAGCATTTT	CASSSGQGSQPQHF
NA	TRBJ2-7	TRBD1	TRBV5-1	TGCGCCAGCAGCTTTTACCGGGACAGGTCATTATCCTACGAGCAGTACTTC	CASSFYRDRSLSYEQYF
NA	TRBJ2-7	NA	TRBV11-2	TGTGCCAGCAGCCAAGGATCGGGACTCGTTCGTGTGGGGCAGTACTTC	CASSQGSGLVRVGQYF
NA	TRBJ2-2	NA	TRBV19	TGTGCCAGTAGTATGCGGTGGAACACCGGGGAGCTGTTTTTT	CASSMRWNTGELFF
NA	TRBJ1-1	TRBD1	TRBV25-1	TGTGCCAGCAGCGCTGACAGGGGTGGGACTGAAGCTTTCTTT	CASSADRGGTEAFF
NA	TRBJ1-1	TRBD1	TRBV9	TGTGCCAGCAGCTCCCCCGGGACAGGGGGAGGAACTGAAGCTTTCTTT	CASSSPGTGGGTEAFF
NA	TRBJ2-6	NA	TRBV4-1	TGCGCCAGCAGCTGGGCCTTCTCTGGGGCCAACGTCCTGACTTTC	CASSWAFSGANVLTF
NA	TRBJ2-5	NA	TRBV5-4	TGTGCCAGCAGCCCGGCGAGCGGCCAAGAGACCCAGTACTTC	CASSPASGQETQYF
NA	TRBJ2-7	TRBD2	TRBV6-5	TGTGCCAGCAGTTACCTAGCGGGCCCCTACGAGCAGTACTTC	CASSYLAGPYEQYF
few	TRBJ1-1	TRBD1	TRBV15	TGTGCCACCAGCTCACAGACAGGGGGCACTGAAGCTTTCTTT	CATSSQTGGTEAFF
NA	TRBJ1-5	NA	TRBV28	TGTGCCAGCAGTTTCCGGGGTTTCGGGCGACAGCCCCAGCATTTT	CASSFRGFGRQPQHF
NA	TRBJ2-7	NA	TRBV28	TGTGCCAGCAGTTCCCCGGCGGCCCTCTCCTACGAGCAGTACTTC	CASSSPAALSYEQYF
NA	TRBJ2-7	NA	TRBV30	TGTGCCTGGAGGGACACCCTGGCCCCCTACGAGCAGTACTTC	CAWRDTLAPYEQYF
NA	TRBJ2-1	NA	TRBV4-1	TGCGCCAGCAGCCAAGAGGAGGCGAGGGATGAGCAGTTCTTC	CASSQEEARDEQFF
NA	TRBJ1-2	TRBD1	TRBV5-1	TGCGCCAGCAGCTTGACCGGACAGGGACCCTCCTATGGCTACACCTTC	CASSLTGQGPSYGYTF
NA	TRBJ2-2	TRBD2	TRBV5-6	TGTGCCAGCAGCCCTCTGCGGGAGGGGCCCGGGGAGCTGTTTTTT	CASSPLREGPGELFF
NA	TRBJ2-1	NA	TRBV28	TGTGCCAGCAGTCCTTATCTCGATGAGCAGTTCTTC	CASSPYLDEQFF
few	TRBJ2-7	TRBD2	TRBV7-6	TGTGCCAGCACTAGCGGGAGGGGAAGCGACGAGCAGTACTTC	CASTSGRGSDEQYF
NA	TRBJ2-3	TRBD1	TRBV28	TGTGCCAGCAGTTTATCCAACAGGGGGACGCAGTATTTT	CASSLSNRGTQYF
NA	TRBJ2-7	NA	TRBV28	TGTGCCAGCAGTAGAGGAGGGGCCTACGAGCAGTACTTC	CASSRGGAYEQYF
NA	TRBJ2-2	TRBD2	TRBV30	TGTGCCTGGAGTCCTAGCGGCACCGGGGAGCTGTTTTTT	CAWSPSGTGELFF
NA	TRBJ1-5	NA	TRBV4-1	TGCGCCAGCAGCCAGTCAGCGGGCCAGCCCCAGCATTTT	CASSQSAGQPQHF
NA	TRBJ1-2	NA	TRBV7-9	TGTGCCAGCAGCTTAGCCGCGGTAGGTGGCTACACCTTC	CASSLAAVGGYTF
NA	TRBJ2-2	NA	TRBV7-9	TGTGCCAGCAGCTCCCGGGACAACGCGAACACCGGGGAGCTGTTTTTT	CASSSRDNANTGELFF
NA	TRBJ1-6	NA	TRBV7-2	TGTGCCAGCAGCGGAACAGGGAATTCACCCCTCCACTTT	CASSGTGNSPLHF
NA	TRBJ2-1	TRBD2	TRBV5-1	TGCGCCAGCAGCTTGGGACTAGCGGGAGACGAGCAGTTCTTC	CASSLGLAGDEQFF
once	TRBJ2-3	TRBD2	TRBV10-3	TGTGCCATCAGCGGGACTCAGGCGGGAGCCACAGATACGCAGTATTTT	CAISGTQAGATDTQYF
NA	TRBJ2-3	TRBD2	TRBV7-2	TGTGCCAGCAGCTTGGGACTAGCGGATCGCACAGATACGCAGTATTTT	CASSLGLADRTDTQYF
NA	TRBJ1-5	NA	TRBV4-1	TGCGCCAGCAGCCAAGGAGGTCGTCAGCCCCAGCATTTT	CASSQGGRQPQHF
NA	TRBJ1-5	NA	TRBV12-2	TGTGCAAGTCGCTCCTCAGGGGTCTATAGCAATCAGCCCCAGCATTTT	CASRSSGVYSNQPQHF
few	TRBJ1-3	TRBD1	TRBV6-1	TGTGCCAGCAGTGACAGACAGGGCATATCTGGAAACACCATATATTTT	CASSDRQGISGNTIYF
NA	TRBJ2-3	NA	TRBV10-1	TGCGCCAGCAAATCAGGGTATGGAGATACGCAGTATTTT	CASKSGYGDTQYF
few	TRBJ1-1	TRBD1	TRBV7-6	TGTGCCAGCAGCACGGGGACAGACCTTGAAGCTTTCTTT	CASSTGTDLEAFF
NA	TRBJ1-1	NA	TRBV5-1	TGCGCCAGCAGCTTGGCGACAAAAGCGAACACTGAAGCTTTCTTT	CASSLATKANTEAFF
few	TRBJ1-6	NA	TRBV7-2	TGTGCCAGCAGCTTAGCGTGGGCTGCCCTCTCACCCCTCCACTTT	CASSLAWAALSPLHF
NA	TRBJ1-3	NA	TRBV29-1	TGCAGCGTTGACCCAGGGGCTGGAAACACCATATATTTT	CSVDPGAGNTIYF
NA	TRBJ1-1	NA	TRBV30	TGTGCCTGGAGGCCTGGACTGATGAACACTGAAGCTTTCTTT	CAWRPGLMNTEAFF
NA	TRBJ1-3	NA	TRBV5-1	TGCGCCAGCAGCTCACAGGGTTCTGGAAACACCATATATTTT	CASSSQGSGNTIYF